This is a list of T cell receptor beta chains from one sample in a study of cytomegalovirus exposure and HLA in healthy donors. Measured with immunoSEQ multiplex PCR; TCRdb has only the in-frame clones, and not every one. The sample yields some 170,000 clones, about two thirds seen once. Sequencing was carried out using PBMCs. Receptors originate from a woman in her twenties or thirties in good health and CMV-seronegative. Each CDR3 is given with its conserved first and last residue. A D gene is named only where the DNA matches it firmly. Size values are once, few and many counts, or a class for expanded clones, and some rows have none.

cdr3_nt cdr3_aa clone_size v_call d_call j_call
TGTGCCAGCAGCCACGTAACGGGGGATGGCTACACCTTC CASSHVTGDGYTF . TRBV7-9 . TRBJ1-2
TGTGCCAGCAGCAGATTACAAGAGACCCAGTACTTC CASSRLQETQYF . TRBV25-1 . TRBJ2-5
TGCGCCAGCAGTCAAGGACAGGGGGCGTGGGTTAGCAATCAGCCCCAGCATTTT CASSQGQGAWVSNQPQHF . TRBV23-1 TRBD1 TRBJ1-5
TGTGCCAGCAGCGCCGGACAGGGGGCGAATTCACCCCTCCACTTT CASSAGQGANSPLHF . TRBV7-6 TRBD1 TRBJ1-6
TGTGCCAGCAGTGAATACCCCGAGGCGGGATCGAGCACAGATACGCAGTATTTT CASSEYPEAGSSTDTQYF . TRBV25-1 . TRBJ2-3
TGTGCCAGCTCATCTGAGACGGGTGGGCCCCTCCACTTT CASSSETGGPLHF . TRBV18 . TRBJ1-6
TGTGCCAGCAGCGAAACTAGCGACTACGAGCAGTACTTC CASSETSDYEQYF few TRBV7-9 TRBD2 TRBJ2-7
TGTGCCAGCAGTTTTGGCGGAGCCAAAAACATTCAGTACTTC CASSFGGAKNIQYF . TRBV28 . TRBJ2-4
TGTGCCAGCAGCTATGGGACTAGCATAGAGCAGTTCTTC CASSYGTSIEQFF . TRBV6-5 TRBD2 TRBJ2-1
TGTGCCAGCAGTGCATCCGGGACAGTAAACACCATATATTTT CASSASGTVNTIYF . TRBV27 TRBD1 TRBJ1-3
TGCAGCGTAGAAATTAGCGGAGCCTACGAGCAGTACTTC CSVEISGAYEQYF . TRBV29-1 . TRBJ2-7
TGTGCCAGCAGCTTCGGAGGGGTGGGGCGTGATGGCTACACCTTC CASSFGGVGRDGYTF . TRBV7-9 . TRBJ1-2
TGCAGCGTTGAACGGGGGGCTAGTCCGTACGAGCAGTACTTC CSVERGASPYEQYF . TRBV29-1 . TRBJ2-7
TGTGCCAGCAGCACAGACAGAAACACCGGGGAGCTGTTTTTT CASSTDRNTGELFF . TRBV2 . TRBJ2-2
TGCAGCGTTGAAGGGGGACTGGGGGCAGATACGCAGTATTTT CSVEGGLGADTQYF . TRBV29-1 . TRBJ2-3
TGCGCCAGCAGCCAAGTAAACAGGGGTGGTGGGGAGCTGTTTTTT CASSQVNRGGGELFF . TRBV4-1 TRBD1 TRBJ2-2
TGTGCCAGCACCCCGGGGGGGTTCATCTCCCAGCATTTT CASTPGGFISQHF . TRBV28 . TRBJ1-5
TGCGCCAGCTCTCTGGGGGGGAACACCGGGGAGCTGTTTTTT CASSLGGNTGELFF . TRBV4-3 . TRBJ2-2
TGTGCCAGCATTCCCGACAGGGGAAGTGAAAAACTGTTTTTT CASIPDRGSEKLFF . TRBV2 TRBD1 TRBJ1-4
TGTGCCAGCAGTTTTGGGGGGAGCAATCAGCCCCAGCATTTT CASSFGGSNQPQHF . TRBV28 . TRBJ1-5
TGTGCCAGCAGCTACGGAGGTAGAGATACGCAGTATTTT CASSYGGRDTQYF . TRBV7-6 . TRBJ2-3
TGTGCCAGTCACCTCCTGGACAGCCAAGAGACCCAGTACTTC CASHLLDSQETQYF . TRBV5-4 . TRBJ2-5
TGTGCCAGCAGCTTGGGAGGGATGAACACTGAAGCTTTCTTT CASSLGGMNTEAFF . TRBV7-2 . TRBJ1-1
TGTGCCATCAGTGACGGGACAGAAAAACACATGGGTAGAGGCTACACCTTC CAISDGTEKHMGRGYTF . TRBV10-3 TRBD1 TRBJ1-2
TGTGCCAGCAGTCTAGCGGGGGGCACAGATACGCAGTATTTT CASSLAGGTDTQYF . TRBV6-5 TRBD2 TRBJ2-3
TGCGCCAGCAGCTCTATAGCGGGAGGGCGCACAGATACGCAGTATTTT CASSSIAGGRTDTQYF . TRBV5-1 TRBD2 TRBJ2-3
TGTGCCAGCAGCTCACCGGGACAGGGGGTATATGAGCAGTTCTTC CASSSPGQGVYEQFF . TRBV7-6 TRBD1 TRBJ2-1
TGTGCCAGTCGTGCAGGCAGGAACACTGAAGCTTTCTTT CASRAGRNTEAFF . TRBV19 . TRBJ1-1
TGTGCCAGCAGCTTAGAGGGGACTAGTTGGGAGACCCAGTACTTC CASSLEGTSWETQYF . TRBV7-9 TRBD2 TRBJ2-5
TGTGCCAGCAGCTCCTGGGACAAGATCAGAAACTATGGCTACACCTTC CASSSWDKIRNYGYTF . TRBV5-4 . TRBJ1-2
TGTGCCAGCAGTTCGACAGGGGAAAATGAAAAACTGTTTTTT CASSSTGENEKLFF . TRBV28 TRBD1 TRBJ1-4
TGTGCCTGGGGACTAGCGGGAGCAGGTTTTGGAAGGAATGAGCAGTTCTTC CAWGLAGAGFGRNEQFF . TRBV30 TRBD2 TRBJ2-1
TGTGCCAGCAGCTTAAACTCTAAGGGACTAGCGGGGGTAAATGAGCAGTTCTTC CASSLNSKGLAGVNEQFF . TRBV7-3 TRBD2 TRBJ2-1
TGTGCCAGCAGTTTAAGCCGCTCTGGGGCCAACGTCCTGACTTTC CASSLSRSGANVLTF few TRBV28 . TRBJ2-6
TGTGCCAGCAGCTTAGCAAGGGGAGGGGCCGGGGAGCTGTTTTTT CASSLARGGAGELFF . TRBV7-2 TRBD2 TRBJ2-2
TGCGCCAGCAGCTTGGTTAGCGGGCACACGCCGGATACGCAGTATTTT CASSLVSGHTPDTQYF . TRBV5-1 TRBD2 TRBJ2-3
TGCGCCAGCAGCCAAGGGGGGCGGTTTAATTCACCCCTCCACTTT CASSQGGRFNSPLHF . TRBV4-1 . TRBJ1-6
TGTTCCAGCAGCTCTACAGGGGTAGTGCAGTATTTT CSSSSTGVVQYF . TRBV7-9 TRBD1 TRBJ2-3
TGCGCCAGCAGCCAAGAGGAGGGACAGGGCACCGGGGAGCTGTTTTTT CASSQEEGQGTGELFF . TRBV4-3 TRBD1 TRBJ2-2
TGTGCCAGCAGCCCGACAGAGAACACTGAAGCTTTCTTT CASSPTENTEAFF . TRBV5-8 . TRBJ1-1
TGTGCCAGCAGCGTTGGGACTTTGGGTTCACCCCTCCACTTT CASSVGTLGSPLHF . TRBV9 . TRBJ1-6
TGTGCCTGGAGGTCAGGACTTCCCTACGAGCAGTACTTC CAWRSGLPYEQYF . TRBV30 . TRBJ2-7
TGTGCCATCAATATGGACAGGGGGCCTGGCTACACCTTC CAINMDRGPGYTF . TRBV10-3 TRBD1 TRBJ1-2
TGTGCCAGCAGCCCGCGGGCAGGGGGAATTAATGGCTACACCTTC CASSPRAGGINGYTF . TRBV7-2 TRBD1 TRBJ1-2
TGTGCCAGCAGCTTGGAATTACTCTCGAGGTTCTATGGCTACACCTTC CASSLELLSRFYGYTF . TRBV5-5 . TRBJ1-2
TGTGCCAGCAGCTTGCACTTTGAAGCTTTCTTT CASSLHFEAFF . TRBV28 . TRBJ1-1
TGTGCCAGCAGTGGTCCAGGACTCAACACTGAAGCTTTCTTT CASSGPGLNTEAFF . TRBV6-1 . TRBJ1-1
TGTGCCAGCAGTATCTCTAGCGGGAGGTACTCCTACGAGCAGTACTTC CASSISSGRYSYEQYF . TRBV27 TRBD2 TRBJ2-7
TGCGCCAGCAGCTTGTCGGAGACGTACGATACGCAGTATTTT CASSLSETYDTQYF . TRBV5-1 . TRBJ2-3
TGTGCCAGCAGTTTACGGGGGAGGGGTTACAATGAGCAGTTCTTC CASSLRGRGYNEQFF few TRBV27 TRBD2 TRBJ2-1
TGTGCCAGCAGAAAGGGACTAAGAAACACCGGGGAGCTGTTTTTT CASRKGLRNTGELFF . TRBV6-5 TRBD2 TRBJ2-2
TGTGCCAGCAGTGCTTACAGCGGCCTGAACACTGAAGCTTTCTTT CASSAYSGLNTEAFF few TRBV28 . TRBJ1-1
TGCAGCCACCGGGTCACTGTGGGTTATGGCTACACCTTC CSHRVTVGYGYTF . TRBV29-1 . TRBJ1-2
TGTGCCAGCAGGGACGCGGGGGATAGCAATCAGCCCCAGCATTTT CASRDAGDSNQPQHF . TRBV6-6 . TRBJ1-5
TGTGCCAGCAGCAGCGAAGGATTTAGCAATCAGCCCCAGCATTTT CASSSEGFSNQPQHF . TRBV5-5 . TRBJ1-5
TGTGCCAGCAGCCAAGATGTGCGGGAGGGCGAGCAGTACTTC CASSQDVREGEQYF . TRBV4-2 TRBD2 TRBJ2-7
TGTGCCAGCAGGAGTAGTCAGGCGTCTGAAAAACTGTTTTTT CASRSSQASEKLFF once TRBV28 . TRBJ1-4